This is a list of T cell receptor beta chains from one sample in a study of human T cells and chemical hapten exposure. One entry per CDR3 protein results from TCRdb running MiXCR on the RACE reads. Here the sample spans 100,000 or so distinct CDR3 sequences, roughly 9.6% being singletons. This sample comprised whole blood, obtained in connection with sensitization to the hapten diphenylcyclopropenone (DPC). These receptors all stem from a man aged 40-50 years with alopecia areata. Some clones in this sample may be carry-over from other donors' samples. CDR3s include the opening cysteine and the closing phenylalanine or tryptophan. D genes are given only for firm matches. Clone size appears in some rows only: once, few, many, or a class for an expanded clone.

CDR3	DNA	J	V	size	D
CASRTTPRSYNEQFF	TGTGCCAGCAGGACTACCCCCCGTTCCTACAATGAGCAGTTCTTC	TRBJ2-1	TRBV6-6	NA	NA
CSVEKAGMTDTQYF	TGCAGCGTTGAGAAGGCAGGGATGACAGATACGCAGTATTTT	TRBJ2-3	TRBV29-1	NA	NA
CASSVAPSGQVEGEQYF	TGTGCCAGCAGCGTAGCCCCATCGGGGCAGGTGGAGGGAGAGCAGTACTTC	TRBJ2-7	TRBV9	few	NA
CASSPGQGRTDTQYF	TGTGCCAGCAGTCCGGGACAGGGACGCACAGATACGCAGTATTTT	TRBJ2-3	TRBV12-3/TRBV12-4	many	TRBD1
CASSIGGSDGEKLFF	TGTGCCAGTAGTATAGGAGGGTCTGACGGAGAAAAACTGTTTTTT	TRBJ1-4	TRBV19	few	NA
CASSLVGVSNQPQHF	TGTGCCAGCAGCTTAGTGGGGGTTAGCAATCAGCCCCAGCATTTT	TRBJ1-5	TRBV7-8	few	NA
CASSQEWWSLSSGANVLTF	TGCGCCAGCAGCCAAGAATGGTGGTCGCTTAGCTCTGGGGCCAACGTCCTGACTTTC	TRBJ2-6	TRBV4-3	many	NA
CASSQLAVYTGELFF	TGTGCCAGCAGCCAACTAGCGGTATACACCGGGGAGCTGTTTTTT	TRBJ2-2	TRBV6-2/TRBV6-3	NA	TRBD2
CASSPRLAESSYNEQFF	TGCGCCAGCAGCCCTAGACTAGCGGAGAGCTCCTACAATGAGCAGTTCTTC	TRBJ2-1	TRBV4-3	few	TRBD2
CASSQDRGPDTQYF	TGCGCCAGCAGCCAAGACAGGGGGCCAGATACGCAGTATTTT	TRBJ2-3	TRBV4-1	few	TRBD1
CASRSPGAGLQETQYF	TGTGCCAGCAGATCTCCTGGGGCTGGGCTACAAGAGACCCAGTACTTC	TRBJ2-5	TRBV6-6	NA	NA
CASTQDSSDTQYF	TGTGCCAGCACCCAAGACAGCTCAGATACGCAGTATTTT	TRBJ2-3	TRBV5-4	NA	NA
CSAYTDQSSYEQYF	TGCAGTGCTTACACCGACCAGAGCTCCTACGAGCAGTACTTC	TRBJ2-7	TRBV20-1	many	NA
CSVQNSGRTGGELFF	TGCAGCGTGCAAAATAGCGGGAGAACTGGCGGGGAGCTGTTTTTT	TRBJ2-2	TRBV29-1	NA	TRBD2
CASRLLAGVTSNEQFF	TGTGCCAGCAGGTTACTAGCGGGAGTAACGAGCAATGAGCAGTTCTTC	TRBJ2-1	TRBV7-3	few	TRBD2
CASSLVGGGHRADTQYF	TGTGCCAGCAGCTTAGTCGGAGGTGGCCATCGCGCAGATACGCAGTATTTT	TRBJ2-3	TRBV11-2	many	NA
CASSTNYKADTQYF	TGTGCCAGCAGTACCAATTACAAGGCAGATACGCAGTATTTT	TRBJ2-3	TRBV28	many	NA